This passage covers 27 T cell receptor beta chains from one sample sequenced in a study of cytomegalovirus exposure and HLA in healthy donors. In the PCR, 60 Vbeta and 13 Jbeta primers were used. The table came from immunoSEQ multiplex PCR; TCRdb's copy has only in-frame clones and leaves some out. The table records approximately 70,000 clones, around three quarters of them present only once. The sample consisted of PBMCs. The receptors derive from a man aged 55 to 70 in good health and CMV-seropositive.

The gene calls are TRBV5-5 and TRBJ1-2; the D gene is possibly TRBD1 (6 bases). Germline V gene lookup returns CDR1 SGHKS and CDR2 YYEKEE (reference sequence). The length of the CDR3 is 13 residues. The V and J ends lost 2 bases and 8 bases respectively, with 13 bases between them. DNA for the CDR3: TGTGCCAGCAGCTTAGACAGGACAGTAGGCTACACCTTC. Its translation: CASSLDRTVGYTF.

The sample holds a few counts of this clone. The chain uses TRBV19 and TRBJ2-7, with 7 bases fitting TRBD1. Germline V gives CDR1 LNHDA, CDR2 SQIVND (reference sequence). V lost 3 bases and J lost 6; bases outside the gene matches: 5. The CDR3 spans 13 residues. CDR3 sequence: CASSIDRESEQYF. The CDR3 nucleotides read TGTGCCAGTAGTATCGACAGGGAAAGCGAGCAGTACTTC.

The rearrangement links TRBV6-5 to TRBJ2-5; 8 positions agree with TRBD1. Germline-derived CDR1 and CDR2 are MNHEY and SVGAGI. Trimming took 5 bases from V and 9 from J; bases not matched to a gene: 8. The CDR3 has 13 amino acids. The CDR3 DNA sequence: TGTGCCAGCAGTATGACAGGGGAGAGTGCCCAGTACTTC. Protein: CASSMTGESAQYF.

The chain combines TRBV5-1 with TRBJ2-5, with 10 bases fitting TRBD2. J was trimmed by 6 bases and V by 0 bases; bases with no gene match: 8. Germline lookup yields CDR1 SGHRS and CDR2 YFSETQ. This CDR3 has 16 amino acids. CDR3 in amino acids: CASSLEASGREQTQYF. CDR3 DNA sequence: TGCGCCAGCAGCTTGGAAGCTAGCGGGAGAGAGCAGACCCAGTACTTC.

The CDR3 nucleotides are TGTGCCAGCAGGCGGGACAGGGGCCGTACTGAAGCTTTCTTT. Its protein is CASRRDRGRTEAFF. The chain has TRBV5-8 and TRBJ1-1; 10 nucleotides match TRBD1. The V gene end was trimmed by 5 bases and the J gene end by 5 bases; junction bases not matched to a gene: 6. This CDR3 comprises 14 residues. Germline V lookup: CDR1 SGHTS, CDR2 YDEGEE.

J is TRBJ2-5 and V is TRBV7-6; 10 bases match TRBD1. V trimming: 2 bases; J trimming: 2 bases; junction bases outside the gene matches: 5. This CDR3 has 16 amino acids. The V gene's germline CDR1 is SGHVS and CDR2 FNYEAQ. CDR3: CASSLRTGGTQETQYF. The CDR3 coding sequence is TGTGCCAGCAGCTTAAGGACAGGGGGGACTCAAGAGACCCAGTACTTC.

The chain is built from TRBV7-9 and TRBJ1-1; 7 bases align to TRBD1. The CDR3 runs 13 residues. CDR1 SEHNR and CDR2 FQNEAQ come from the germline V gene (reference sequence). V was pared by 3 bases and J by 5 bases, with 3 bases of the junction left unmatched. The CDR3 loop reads CASSFLTGTEAFF. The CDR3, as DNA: TGTGCCAGCAGCTTCCTGACAGGGACTGAAGCTTTCTTT.

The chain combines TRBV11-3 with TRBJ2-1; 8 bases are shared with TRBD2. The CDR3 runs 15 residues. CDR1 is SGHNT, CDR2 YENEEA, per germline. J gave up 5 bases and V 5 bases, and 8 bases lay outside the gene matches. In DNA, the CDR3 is TGTGCCAGCAGCCTAAGACTAGCGCGAGACAATGAGCAGTTCTTC. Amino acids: CASSLRLARDNEQFF.

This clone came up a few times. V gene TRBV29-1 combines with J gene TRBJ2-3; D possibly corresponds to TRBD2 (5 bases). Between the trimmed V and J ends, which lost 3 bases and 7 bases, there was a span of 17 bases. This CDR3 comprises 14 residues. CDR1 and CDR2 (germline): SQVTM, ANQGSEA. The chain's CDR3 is CSVDPTGGHHTQYF. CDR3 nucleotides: TGCAGCGTTGATCCGACGGGCGGGCACCATACGCAGTATTTT.

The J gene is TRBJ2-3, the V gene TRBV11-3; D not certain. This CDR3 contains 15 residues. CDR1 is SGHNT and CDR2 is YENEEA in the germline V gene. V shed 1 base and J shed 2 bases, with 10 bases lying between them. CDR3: CASSLGPQFTDTQYF. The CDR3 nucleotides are TGTGCCAGCAGCTTAGGACCACAGTTCACAGATACGCAGTATTTT. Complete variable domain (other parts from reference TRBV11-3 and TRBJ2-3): EAGVVQSPRYKIIEKKQPVAFWCNPISGHNTLYWYLQNLGQGPELLIRYENEEAVDDSQLPKDRFSAERLKGVDSTLKIQPAELGDSAVYLCASSLGPQFTDTQYFGPGTRLTVL.

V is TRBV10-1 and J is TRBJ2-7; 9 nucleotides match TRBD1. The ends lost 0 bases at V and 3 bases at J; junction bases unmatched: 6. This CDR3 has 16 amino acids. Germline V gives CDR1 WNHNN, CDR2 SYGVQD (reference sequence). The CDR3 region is CASSESWTGEIYEQYF. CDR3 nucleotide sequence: TGCGCCAGCAGTGAGTCTTGGACAGGGGAAATCTACGAGCAGTACTTC.

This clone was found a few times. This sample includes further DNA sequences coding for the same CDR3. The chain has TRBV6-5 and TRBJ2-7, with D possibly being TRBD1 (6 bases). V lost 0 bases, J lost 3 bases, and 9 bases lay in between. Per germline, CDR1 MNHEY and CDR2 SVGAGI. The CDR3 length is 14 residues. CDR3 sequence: CASSYSGGNYEQYF. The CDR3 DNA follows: TGTGCCAGCAGTTACTCAGGGGGTAACTACGAGCAGTACTTC.

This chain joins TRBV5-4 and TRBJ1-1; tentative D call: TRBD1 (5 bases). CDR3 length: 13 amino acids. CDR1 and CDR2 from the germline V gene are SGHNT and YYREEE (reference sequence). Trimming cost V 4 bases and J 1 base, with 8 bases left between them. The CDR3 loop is CASSLGGNTEAFF. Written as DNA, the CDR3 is TGTGCCAGCAGCCTCGGGGGGAACACTGAAGCTTTCTTT.

The CDR3 region is CASSFGPGLNNEKLFF. The DNA for the CDR3 is TGTGCCAGCAGCTTCGGACCGGGACTCAACAATGAAAAACTGTTTTTT. The chain links TRBV11-3 to TRBJ1-4, with D tentatively TRBD1 (5 bases). Trimming took 3 bases from V and 5 from J, leaving 16 bases between them. From germline, CDR1 is SGHNT and CDR2 YENEEA. The CDR3 has 16 residues.

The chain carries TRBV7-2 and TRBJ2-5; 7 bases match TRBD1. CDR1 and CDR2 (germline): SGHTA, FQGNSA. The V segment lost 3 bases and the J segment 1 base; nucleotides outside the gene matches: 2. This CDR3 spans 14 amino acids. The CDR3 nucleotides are TGTGCCAGCAGCTTGGGGACAGTCCAAGAGACCCAGTACTTC. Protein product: CASSLGTVQETQYF.

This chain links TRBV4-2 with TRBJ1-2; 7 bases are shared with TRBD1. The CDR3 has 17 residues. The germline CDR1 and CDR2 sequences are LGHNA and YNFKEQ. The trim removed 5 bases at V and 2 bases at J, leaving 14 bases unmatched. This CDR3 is CASSLDYRGGRNYGYTF. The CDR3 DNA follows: TGTGCCAGCAGCTTGGACTACAGGGGAGGCCGAAACTATGGCTACACCTTC.

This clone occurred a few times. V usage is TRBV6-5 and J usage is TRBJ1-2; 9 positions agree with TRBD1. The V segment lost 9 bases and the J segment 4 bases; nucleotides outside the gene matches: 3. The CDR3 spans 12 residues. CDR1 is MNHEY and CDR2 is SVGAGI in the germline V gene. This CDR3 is CASRDRVYGYTF. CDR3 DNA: TGTGCCAGTAGGGACAGGGTCTATGGCTACACCTTC.

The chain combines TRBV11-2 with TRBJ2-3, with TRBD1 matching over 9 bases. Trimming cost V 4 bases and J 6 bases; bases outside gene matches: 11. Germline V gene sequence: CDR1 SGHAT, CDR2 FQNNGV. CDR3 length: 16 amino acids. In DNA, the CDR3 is TGTGCCAGCAGCTCCTCGGGCGGGACAGGGATGGATACGCAGTATTTT. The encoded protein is CASSSSGGTGMDTQYF.

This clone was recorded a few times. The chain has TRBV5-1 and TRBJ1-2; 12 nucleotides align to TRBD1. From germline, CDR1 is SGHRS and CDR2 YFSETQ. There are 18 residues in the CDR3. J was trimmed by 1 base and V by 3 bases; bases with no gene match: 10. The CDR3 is CASSSGGTGGLNNYGYTF. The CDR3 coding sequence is TGCGCCAGCAGCTCTGGAGGGACAGGGGGCCTTAATAACTATGGCTACACCTTC.

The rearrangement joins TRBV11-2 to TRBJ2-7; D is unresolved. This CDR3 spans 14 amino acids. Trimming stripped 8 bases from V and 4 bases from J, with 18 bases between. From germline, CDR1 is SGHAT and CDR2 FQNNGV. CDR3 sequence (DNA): TGTGCCAGCTCCTCTGATTCCGTTCGGTACGAGCAGTACTTC. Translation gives CASSSDSVRYEQYF.

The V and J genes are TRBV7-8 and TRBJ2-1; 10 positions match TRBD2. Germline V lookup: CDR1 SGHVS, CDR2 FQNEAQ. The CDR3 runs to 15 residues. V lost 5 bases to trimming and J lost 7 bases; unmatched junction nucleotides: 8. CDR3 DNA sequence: TGTGCCAGCAGCCTCGGTGGAGCGGGAGGGAATGAGCAGTTCTTC. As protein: CASSLGGAGGNEQFF.

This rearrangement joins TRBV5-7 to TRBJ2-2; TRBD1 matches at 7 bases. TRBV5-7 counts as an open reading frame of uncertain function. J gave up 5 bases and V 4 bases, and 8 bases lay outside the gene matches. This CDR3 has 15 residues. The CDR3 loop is CASSLDRVGTGELFF. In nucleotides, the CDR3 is TGTGCCAGCAGCCTAGACAGGGTTGGAACCGGGGAGCTGTTTTTT.

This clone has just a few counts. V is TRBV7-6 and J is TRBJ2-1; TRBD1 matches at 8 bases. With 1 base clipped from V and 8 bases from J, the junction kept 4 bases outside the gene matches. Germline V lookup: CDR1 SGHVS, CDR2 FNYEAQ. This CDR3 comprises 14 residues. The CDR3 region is CASSLEQGGDEQFF. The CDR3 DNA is TGTGCCAGCAGCTTAGAACAGGGGGGCGATGAGCAGTTCTTC.

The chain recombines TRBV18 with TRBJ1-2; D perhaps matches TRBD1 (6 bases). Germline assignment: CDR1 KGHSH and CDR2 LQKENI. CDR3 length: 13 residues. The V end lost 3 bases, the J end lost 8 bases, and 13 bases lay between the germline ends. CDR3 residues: CASSPQTGPGYTF. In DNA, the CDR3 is TGTGCCAGCTCACCCCAGACAGGCCCCGGCTACACCTTC.

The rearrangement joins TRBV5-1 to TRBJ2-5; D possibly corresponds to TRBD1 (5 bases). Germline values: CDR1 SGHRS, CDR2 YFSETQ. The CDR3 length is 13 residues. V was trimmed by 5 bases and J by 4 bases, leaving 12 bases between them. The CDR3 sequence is CASSYGHGETQYF. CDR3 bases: TGCGCCAGCAGTTATGGACACGGAGAGACCCAGTACTTC.

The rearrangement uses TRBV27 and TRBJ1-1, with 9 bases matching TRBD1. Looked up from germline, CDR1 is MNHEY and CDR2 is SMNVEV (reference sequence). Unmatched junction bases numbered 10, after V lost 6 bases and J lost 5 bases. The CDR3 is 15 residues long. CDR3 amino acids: CASRGGTGRGTEAFF. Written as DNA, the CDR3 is TGTGCCAGCAGGGGGGGGACAGGGCGGGGGACTGAAGCTTTCTTT.

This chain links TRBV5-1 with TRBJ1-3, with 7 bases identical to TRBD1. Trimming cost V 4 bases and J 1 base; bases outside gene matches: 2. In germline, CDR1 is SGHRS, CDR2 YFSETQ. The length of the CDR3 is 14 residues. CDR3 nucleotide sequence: TGCGCCAGCAGCATACAGGGGTCTGGAAACACCATATATTTT. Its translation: CASSIQGSGNTIYF.